This T cell receptor beta chain was sequenced during a study of blood T cell repertoires in COVID-19. Study details: T cells, B-cell-depleted T cells, or PBMCs supplied cDNA or gDNA.

V was pared by 7 bases and J by 3 bases, with 8 bases of the junction left unmatched. The CDR3 has 14 amino acids. Germline CDR1 SNHLY, CDR2 FYNNEI. TCRdb keeps only in-frame clones here, not all; method: immunoSEQ multiplex PCR. This sample has about 250,000 clones, with around 90% found just once. This rearrangement joins TRBV2 to TRBJ1-2; 7 positions agree with TRBD1. The sample consisted of peripheral blood. The receptor was isolated from a woman aged 40 to 55 who had recovered from COVID-19. DNA for the CDR3: TGTGCCAGCACACAGTCCCAGGGGGACTATGGCTACACCTTC. Its protein product is CASTQSQGDYGYTF. The full variable domain, with the rest looked up from reference TRBV2 and TRBJ1-2, is EPEVTQTPSHQVTQMGQEVILRCVPISNHLYFYWYRQILGQKVEFLVSFYNNEISEKSEIFDDQFSVERPDGSNFTLKIRSTKLEDSAMYFCASTQSQGDYGYTFGSGTRLTVV.